Each of the 16 T cell receptor beta chains below was sequenced from the same sample in a study of T cell responses to AZD1222 COVID-19 vaccine. Assay used: immunoSEQ multiplex PCR; TCRdb lists only in-frame clones, some missing. This sample has about 150,000 clones, with about 95% found just once. This sample comprised peripheral blood, obtained on day 0 of AZD1222 vaccination. These TCRs come from an adult in good health.

J is TRBJ1-2 and V is TRBV2, with D possibly matching TRBD1 (5 bases). This CDR3 has 12 residues. Germline V gene sequence: CDR1 SNHLY, CDR2 FYNNEI. V was trimmed by 6 bases and J by 8 bases, leaving 13 bases between them. The CDR3 protein is CASRSQGRGYTF. CDR3 in DNA: TGTGCCAGCAGAAGTCAGGGACGCGGCTACACCTTC.

The chain employs TRBV7-8 and TRBJ2-7; D perhaps matches TRBD2 (6 bases). Trimming pared 4 bases from V and 3 bases from J, leaving 13 bases between. Germline CDR1 and CDR2: SGHVS and FQNEAQ. This CDR3 comprises 14 residues. The CDR3 reads CASSSGVAVYEQYV. CDR3 DNA: TGTGCCAGCAGCTCCGGGGTAGCGGTCTACGAGCAGTACGTC.

The rearrangement links TRBV3-1 (or the pseudogene TRBV3-2) to TRBJ2-1; D unresolved. The V gene's germline CDR1 is LGHDT and CDR2 YNNKEL (reference sequence). This CDR3 comprises 14 residues. V lost 3 bases and J 0 bases, leaving 6 bases between the germline ends. CDR3 nucleotides: TGTGCCAGCAGCCACCCTAGCTCCTACAATGAGCAGTTCTTC. Translation gives CASSHPSSYNEQFF.

The chain carries TRBV4-2 and TRBJ1-2; tentatively, D is TRBD1 (5 bases). V lost 4 bases, J lost 3 bases, and 15 bases lay in between. The CDR3 runs 15 residues. Germline CDR1 and CDR2: LGHNA and YNFKEQ. CDR3: CASSRQTGLDYGYTF. DNA for the CDR3: TGTGCCAGCAGCCGACAGACGGGCCTCGACTATGGCTACACCTTC.

The gene calls are TRBV6-5 and TRBJ2-1; the D gene is possibly TRBD1 (6 bases). The germline V gene has CDR1 MNHEY and CDR2 SVGAGI. Trimming removed 7 bases at V and 2 bases at J, with 15 bases between. The CDR3 runs 15 residues. The CDR3 DNA is TGTGCCAGCATTATAACGGGACAAACCTACAATGAGCAGTTCTTC. Protein product: CASIITGQTYNEQFF.

The chain recombines TRBV19 with TRBJ1-5; weak D call: TRBD1 (6 bases). The CDR3 has 14 amino acids. Trimming took 3 bases from V and 5 from J, leaving 11 bases between them. Germline-derived CDR1 and CDR2 are LNHDA and SQIVND (reference sequence). CDR3 DNA sequence: TGTGCCAGTAGTATCCGGGACACGTATCAGCCCCAGCATTTT. It yields the protein CASSIRDTYQPQHF.

CDR3 sequence (DNA): TGTGCCAGTAGTCCACAGGGACATATGAATCAGCCCCAGCATTTT. It specifies CASSPQGHMNQPQHF. The chain joins TRBV19 to TRBJ1-5; perhaps TRBD1 as D (6 bases). The CDR3 sequence is 15 residues long. CDR1 and CDR2 (germline): LNHDA, SQIVND (reference sequence). V was clipped by 5 bases and J by 4 bases, with 15 bases between them. The entire variable domain, with the rest obtained from reference TRBV19 and TRBJ1-5, is as follows: DGGITQSPKYLFRKEGQNVTLSCEQNLNHDAMYWYRQDPGQGLRLIYYSQIVNDFQKGDIAEGYSVSREKKESFPLTVTSAQKNPTAFYLCASSPQGHMNQPQHFGDGTRLSIL.

This chain connects TRBV7-2 to TRBJ1-3; D is uncertain. CDR1 and CDR2 (germline): SGHTA, FQGNSA. The length of the CDR3 is 13 residues. V was shortened by 5 bases and J by 0 bases, with 5 bases between the two germline ends. CDR3 loop: CASSPNSGNTIYF. CDR3 DNA: TGTGCCAGCAGCCCAAACTCTGGAAACACCATATATTTT.

This chain links TRBV9 with TRBJ1-3; D is ambiguous. The V gene lost 4 bases and the J gene lost 0 bases, with 11 bases spanning the gap. Germline values: CDR1 SGDLS, CDR2 YYNGEE. This CDR3 has 15 amino acids. CDR3 sequence reads: CASSTGRPSGNTIYF. CDR3 DNA: TGTGCCAGCAGCACTGGACGGCCCTCTGGAAACACCATATATTTT.

The J gene is TRBJ1-1, the V gene TRBV27; D is ambiguous. Trimming took off 0 bases at V and 4 bases at J, with 6 bases between the two ends. This CDR3 spans 13 amino acids. CDR1 is MNHEY, CDR2 SMNVEV, per germline (reference sequence). DNA of the CDR3: TGTGCCAGCAGTTTATCGAGCCGCACTGAAGCTTTCTTT. Translation gives CASSLSSRTEAFF.

This chain links TRBV2 with TRBJ1-2; D is unresolved. This CDR3 comprises 13 residues. Germline-derived CDR1 and CDR2 are SNHLY and FYNNEI. The V end was cut by 3 bases, the J end by 7 bases, with 12 bases between. Here the CDR3 DNA reads TGTGCCAGCAGTGAGACCGATTCGGGTGGCTACACCTTC. Translated, it gives CASSETDSGGYTF. The full variable domain, in which reference TRBV2 and TRBJ1-2 provide the parts outside the CDR3, is EPEVTQTPSHQVTQMGQEVILRCVPISNHLYFYWYRQILGQKVEFLVSFYNNEISEKSEIFDDQFSVERPDGSNFTLKIRSTKLEDSAMYFCASSETDSGGYTFGSGTRLTVV.

The chain uses TRBV5-6 and TRBJ2-1; D gene unclear. This CDR3 has 12 residues. Germline V lookup: CDR1 SGHDT, CDR2 YYEEEE. With 5 bases removed from V and 4 bases from J, the gap between germline ends came to 7 bases. CDR3 in DNA: TGTGCCAGCAGACAGCTATACAATGAGCAGTTCTTC. Its translation is CASRQLYNEQFF.

V is TRBV3-1 (or the pseudogene TRBV3-2) and J is TRBJ1-1; D not resolved. V was shortened by 4 bases and J by 2 bases, with 14 bases between the two germline ends. The CDR3 has 15 amino acids. CDR1 and CDR2 from the germline V gene are LGHDT and YNNKEL (reference sequence). The CDR3 loop is CASSPTDGRNTEAFF. The CDR3 DNA is TGTGCCAGCAGCCCCACAGACGGCAGAAACACTGAAGCTTTCTTT.

The chain carries TRBV7-3 and TRBJ1-4, with D maybe TRBD1 (6 bases). Trimming took off 1 base at V and 7 bases at J, with 13 bases between the two ends. CDR3 length equals 15 residues. Looked up from germline, CDR1 is SGHTA and CDR2 is FQGTGA. The DNA for the CDR3 is TGTGCCAGCAGCTTAAGTTCAGGGGCTGGTGAAAAACTGTTTTTT. Translation: CASSLSSGAGEKLFF.

The rearrangement uses TRBV7-3 and TRBJ1-5; D possibly corresponds to TRBD1 (5 bases). V was shortened by 2 bases and J by 2 bases, with 19 bases between the two germline ends. The CDR3 is made up of 18 amino acids. Germline V lookup: CDR1 SGHTA, CDR2 FQGTGA. The CDR3 DNA reads TGTGCCAGCAGCTTAGGGTTGAGGCAGGGCAGTGGCAATCAGCCCCAGCATTTT. This codes for CASSLGLRQGSGNQPQHF. Supplemented by reference TRBV7-3 and TRBJ1-5, the full variable domain reads GAGVSQTPSNKVTEKGKYVELRCDPISGHTALYWYRQSLGQGPEFLIYFQGTGAADDSGLPNDRFFAVRPEGSVSTLKIQRTERGDSAVYLCASSLGLRQGSGNQPQHFGDGTRLSIL.

The V and J genes are TRBV2 and TRBJ1-2; D gene ambiguous. This CDR3 is 11 amino acids long. CDR1 and CDR2 from the germline V gene are SNHLY and FYNNEI. Trimming removed 8 bases at V and 4 bases at J, with 8 bases between. DNA of the CDR3: TGTGCCAGCTTCGGCTTCTATGGCTACACCTTC. This codes for CASFGFYGYTF. Supplemented by reference TRBV2 and TRBJ1-2, the full variable domain reads EPEVTQTPSHQVTQMGQEVILRCVPISNHLYFYWYRQILGQKVEFLVSFYNNEISEKSEIFDDQFSVERPDGSNFTLKIRSTKLEDSAMYFCASFGFYGYTFGSGTRLTVV.